The T cell receptor (beta chain) described here comes from a study of vaccination and CD4 T cells after COVID-19. Described treatment: roughly ten-day PBMC culture with coronavirus spike peptide pools or control peptides (ViraFEST assay). During the years 2011-2018, before the COVID-19 pandemic, the unexposed donor's CD4+ T cells were collected. TCR sequencing followed the expansion of antigen-specific T cells with peptide pools in ViraFEST. A word on this clonotype: The antigen remains unidentified.

Researchers used the Oncomine TCR Beta short-read assay to sequence DNA from cultured CD4+ T cells. Cultured CD4+ T cells yielded the extracted genomic DNA. In TCRdb, the PCR reads were re-called with MiXCR into one record per CDR3 protein. This sample yields over 8,000 distinct CDR3 sequences, of which 28% are seen a single time; around 10% belongs to the top ten. Germline V gene data show CDR1 as DFQATT and CDR2 as SNEGSKA (reference sequence). The V gene lost 3 bases and the J gene lost 0 bases, with 15 bases spanning the gap. The CDR3 length is 16 residues. The specimen sequenced was CD4+ T cells from blood, cultured in vitro. This sequence joins TRBV20-1 and TRBJ1-3; D is unresolved. The clonotype was recovered from a human donor in good health. CDR3 region: CSASSGTGSSGNTIYF. CDR3 DNA: TGCAGTGCTAGTTCGGGTACCGGCAGCTCTGGAAACACCATATATTTT.